The clone carrying this TCR beta chain has just a few counts. Its antigen is still unknown. Time point in this sample: patch test 2, 6 weeks after DPC sensitization. Treatment specified: therapeutic diphenylcyclopropenone sensitization with weekly scalp DPC. MiXCR was run by TCRdb on the RACE reads, yielding one entry per CDR3 protein. The profile shows approximately 91,000 distinct CDR3 sequences, 11% of them singletons. The sample belongs to a study of human T cells and chemical hapten exposure. Looking at the study overall: Patients were given diphenylcyclopropenone on the scalp weekly across the approximately 22-week study. Whole-study results and caveats: High-frequency TCRs, those above 1 in 1000, stayed the same after DPC sensitization.

Sequenced material: whole blood, taken in connection with sensitization to the hapten diphenylcyclopropenone (DPC). The clonotype comes from a young man with alopecia areata. Some clones in this sample may be carry-over from other donors' samples.

The CDR3 reads CASSYGQALRGNQPQHF. The CDR3 nucleotides read TGTGCCAGCAGTTACGGACAGGCCTTGAGGGGCAATCAGCCCCAGCATTTT. The chain recombines TRBV2 with TRBJ1-5; 7 positions agree with TRBD1. Looked up from germline, CDR1 is SNHLY and CDR2 is FYNNEI. V was clipped by 5 bases and J by 2 bases; unmatched bases: 12. The CDR3 consists of 17 residues. The full variable domain, rest sourced from reference TRBV2 and TRBJ1-5, is EPEVTQTPSHQVTQMGQEVILRCVPISNHLYFYWYRQILGQKVEFLVSFYNNEISEKSEIFDDQFSVERPDGSNFTLKIRSTKLEDSAMYFCASSYGQALRGNQPQHFGDGTRLSIL.